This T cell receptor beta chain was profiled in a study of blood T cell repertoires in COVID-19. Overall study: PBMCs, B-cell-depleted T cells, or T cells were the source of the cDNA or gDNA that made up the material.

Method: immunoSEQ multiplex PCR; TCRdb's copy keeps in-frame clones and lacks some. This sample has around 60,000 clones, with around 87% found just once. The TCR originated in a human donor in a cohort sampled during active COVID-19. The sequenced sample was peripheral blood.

CDR3 region: CADSDSGFIYNEQFF. CDR3 nucleotides: TGTGCCGACAGTGATAGCGGATTTATCTACAATGAGCAGTTCTTC. The V and J genes are TRBV9 and TRBJ2-1; TRBD2 is a possible D gene (6 bases). The CDR3 runs to 15 residues. V dropped 10 bases and J dropped 3 bases, with 20 bases sitting between them. The germline V gene encodes CDR1 SGDLS and CDR2 YYNGEE.